Following are 10 T cell receptor beta chains from one sample sequenced in a study of regulatory T cells in long-lasting Graves disease. Through Arm-PCR of CDR3 regions and iRepertoire HTBI primers, TCR beta libraries were built. TCRdb reprocessed the multiplex PCR reads with MiXCR, giving one entry per CDR3 protein. The sample lists more than 300,000 distinct CDR3 sequences; 12% were seen once. This sample's time point: newly diagnosed GD, antithyroid drugs for less than 3 months. The TCR library used RNA extracted from PBMCs. The same specimen was also included in a second study, on T cells in Graves' hyperthyroidism and ophthalmopathy.

This specimen consisted of peripheral blood mononuclear cells (PBMCs), obtained at new diagnosis, from a patient treated with antithyroid drugs. The source is a woman aged 18-35 years with Graves disease.

This clonotype occurred many times. The chain joins TRBV3-1 to TRBJ2-2, with 12 nucleotides matching TRBD2. The CDR3 spans 18 residues. The germline gives CDR1 LGHDT, CDR2 YNNKEL (reference sequence). Trimming at V came to 3 bases and at J to 5 bases, leaving 10 bases not matched to a gene. CDR3 in DNA: TGTGCCAGCAGCCATATGTATCCGGGACTAGCGGGTACCGGGGAGCTGTTTTTT. Translation gives CASSHMYPGLAGTGELFF.

This clonotype has a count of ten or more. The genes are TRBV20-1 and TRBJ2-1; no firm D call. Trimming shortened V by 0 bases and J by 7 bases, and 4 bases separated the two germline ends. The CDR3 consists of 11 residues. The germline V gene has CDR1 DFQATT and CDR2 SNEGSKA (reference sequence). CDR3 sequence reads: CSARDWNEQFF. The CDR3, as DNA: TGCAGTGCTAGAGATTGGAATGAGCAGTTCTTC.

This chain joins TRBV18 and TRBJ2-7; no definite D call. The CDR3 is made up of 13 amino acids. V was trimmed by 3 bases and J by 3 bases, leaving 9 bases between them. Germline values: CDR1 KGHSH, CDR2 LQKENI. The CDR3 DNA sequence: TGTGCCAGCTCACCGGGTCCAGTCTACGAGCAGTACGTC. As protein: CASSPGPVYEQYV.

The chain employs TRBV5-1 and TRBJ1-2; 7 bases are a match to TRBD1. V lost 7 bases, J lost 4 bases, and 13 bases stayed unmatched. The CDR3 is 15 amino acids. The germline CDR1 and CDR2 sequences are SGHRS and YFSETQ. In DNA, the CDR3 is TGCGCCAGCGCGCCCACAGGGGTCGGAGCCTATGGCTACACCTTC. Translated: CASAPTGVGAYGYTF.

The sample holds a few counts of this clonotype. V and J are TRBV19 and TRBJ1-1; D is possibly TRBD1 (5 bases). In germline, CDR1 is LNHDA, CDR2 SQIVND (reference sequence). This CDR3 spans 13 amino acids. V was shortened by 4 bases and J by 6 bases, with 12 bases between the two germline ends. The DNA of the CDR3 is TGTGCCAGTAGTACCGGGGCTCTGGCTGAAGCTTTCTTT. Residues: CASSTGALAEAFF.

This clonotype has ten or more counts. The genes are TRBV11-2 and TRBJ1-6; D not certain. Germline CDR1 and CDR2: SGHAT and FQNNGV. Trimming stripped 5 bases from V and 10 bases from J, with 15 bases between. The CDR3 spans 14 residues. CDR3 sequence (DNA): TGTGCCAGCAGCCTGACCTTCTCCAGGTCACCCCTCCACTTT. Amino acids: CASSLTFSRSPLHF.

This clonotype came up many times. V and J are TRBV27 and TRBJ1-2; D unresolved. V lost 0 bases to trimming and J lost 6 bases, with 8 bases between them. Germline lookup yields CDR1 MNHEY and CDR2 SMNVEV (reference sequence). This CDR3 has 13 amino acids. In DNA form, the CDR3 reads TGTGCCAGCAGTTTATCGAGGGCCGATGGCTACACCTTC. Translation: CASSLSRADGYTF.

The chain carries TRBV2 and TRBJ2-1, with 13 bases that match TRBD2. The length of the CDR3 is 16 residues. Germline V gene sequence: CDR1 SNHLY, CDR2 FYNNEI. V was clipped by 7 bases and J by 3 bases; unmatched bases: 6. In nucleotides, the CDR3 is TGTGCCAGCACCGCGACTAGCGGGAGGTTCTACAATGAGCAGTTCTTC. This sequence encodes CASTATSGRFYNEQFF.

Here the CDR3 DNA reads TGCAGTGCTAGTCCTGGGGCCTATGAAAAACTGTTTTTT. Protein: CSASPGAYEKLFF. The gene calls are TRBV20-1 and TRBJ1-4; maybe TRBD1 (5 bases). The CDR3 sequence is 13 residues long. Germline V lookup: CDR1 DFQATT, CDR2 SNEGSKA (reference sequence). Between the trimmed V and J ends, which lost 3 bases and 6 bases, there was a span of 11 bases.

In this sample, this clonotype turned up many times. The V and J genes are TRBV7-8 and TRBJ2-3, with D uncertain. V lost 3 bases and J lost 2, with 6 bases in between. The CDR3 covers 13 residues. The germline V gene has CDR1 SGHVS and CDR2 FQNEAQ. CDR3 nucleotide sequence: TGTGCCAGCAGCTTCGGATTCACAGATACGCAGTATTTT. Translating gives CASSFGFTDTQYF.